These 15 T cell receptor beta chains were sequenced from one sample in a study of T-cell memory formation after mild COVID-19 (TCRdb year 2021). The protocol used for the library was 5' RACE. The instrument given in TCRdb is Illumina NovaSeq 6000. TCRdb trimmed public reads at Q25 via fastp, called clones via MiXCR and kept in-frame beta chains. Here each entry gathers all rows of one CDR3 protein and keeps the most common genes and DNA. This sample has hundreds of thousands of distinct CDR3 sequences in its table, and roughly 20% of those were observed once. Clones ranked in the top ten supply 8.4% of the sample. Sequenced sample: PBMCs or a T cell subset sorted from them (not recorded which). The receptors were sampled from an adult woman who had mild COVID-19 (a few samples of this study predate the infection). The sample titles of this study are shuffled in the database, so cell type and time point are left out; the donor was told from shared clones.

The sample holds a few counts of this clonotype. This chain joins TRBV6-1 and TRBJ1-2; tentative D call: TRBD1 (5 bases). The CDR3 is made up of 13 amino acids. V shed 2 bases and J shed 4 bases, with 8 bases lying between them. Germline loops: CDR1 MNHNS, CDR2 SASEGT. The CDR3 nucleotides are TGTGCCAGCAGTGAATTTGGGACCTATGGCTACACCTTC. Protein: CASSEFGTYGYTF.

The chain has TRBV6-5 and TRBJ2-2, with D perhaps TRBD1 (6 bases). The germline V and J ends were trimmed by 0 bases and 8 bases, with 10 bases remaining between them. From germline, CDR1 is MNHEY and CDR2 SVGAGI. The CDR3 spans 14 residues. The DNA for the CDR3 is TGTGCCAGCAGTTACTCGCAGGGGTCGGGGGAGCTGTTTTTT. Protein: CASSYSQGSGELFF.

The sample holds a few counts of this clonotype. The genes are TRBV27 and TRBJ2-2; 8 bases line up with TRBD2. This CDR3 spans 14 amino acids. J was trimmed by 6 bases and V by 5 bases; bases with no gene match: 5. The germline CDR1 and CDR2 sequences are MNHEY and SMNVEV (reference sequence). The CDR3 region is CASSSGSGAGELFF. The CDR3 nucleotides read TGTGCCAGCAGTAGCGGGAGTGGTGCCGGGGAGCTGTTTTTT.

This clonotype was found a few times. V gene TRBV3-1 combines with J gene TRBJ2-5; 7 nucleotides match TRBD2. The V gene end was trimmed by 0 bases and the J gene end by 2 bases; junction bases not matched to a gene: 6. Germline values: CDR1 LGHDT, CDR2 YNNKEL (reference sequence). The CDR3 length is 16 residues. In DNA form, the CDR3 reads TGTGCCAGCAGCCAAGATTGGGGAGGGCTTCAAGAGACCCAGTACTTC. It is translated as CASSQDWGGLQETQYF.

The chain joins TRBV24-1 to TRBJ1-2, with D perhaps TRBD1 (6 bases). V was cut by 2 bases and J by 8 bases, with 17 bases left in between. CDR3 length: 15 amino acids. CDR1 and CDR2 (germline): KGHDR, SFDVKD. The CDR3 loop reads CATSDSPSQGGGYTF. CDR3 DNA: TGTGCCACCAGTGATTCGCCTTCACAGGGAGGCGGCTACACCTTC.

The rearrangement links TRBV5-4 to TRBJ1-6; D gene uncertain. The CDR3 is 17 residues long. Trimming took 1 base from V and 6 from J, leaving 17 bases between them. CDR1 is SGHNT, CDR2 YYREEE, per germline (reference sequence). Written as DNA, the CDR3 is TGTGCCAGCAGCTTGAGGCCCCCCGGGGAAAGTAATTCACCCCTCCACTTT. Protein sequence: CASSLRPPGESNSPLHF.

This clonotype was seen repeatedly, ten times or more. The chain couples TRBV5-1 to TRBJ2-3; D remains unclear. Germline CDR1 and CDR2: SGHRS and YFSETQ. The CDR3 has 15 amino acids. The V and J ends lost 0 bases and 0 bases respectively, with 8 bases between them. The DNA for the CDR3 is TGCGCCAGCAGCTTGGTTGGCAGGAGCACAGATACGCAGTATTTT. It translates to CASSLVGRSTDTQYF.

This clonotype has more than one count but fewer than ten. J is TRBJ1-1 and V is TRBV12-3 or TRBV12-4; 12 nucleotides match TRBD1. V trimming: 6 bases; J trimming: 14 bases; junction bases outside the gene matches: 13. The CDR3 consists of 14 residues. The CDR3: CASRPGTGGVRFFF. CDR3 sequence (DNA): TGTGCCAGCAGGCCCGGGACAGGGGGCGTAAGGTTCTTCTTT.

The chain is built from TRBV5-1 and TRBJ2-2, with a possible D match to TRBD2 (7 bases). Deletions cut 5 bases from V and 1 base from J, with 12 bases between. The CDR3 runs 15 residues. CDR1 SGHRS and CDR2 YFSETQ come from the germline V gene. CDR3 nucleotide sequence: TGCGCCAGCAGTGGGGGGGGCAAGAACACCGGGGAGCTGTTTTTT. This codes for CASSGGGKNTGELFF.

This clonotype was seen a handful of times. The chain recombines TRBV7-9 with TRBJ2-2, with a tentative D call TRBD1 (6 bases). This CDR3 spans 17 amino acids. The V gene's germline CDR1 is SEHNR and CDR2 FQNEAQ (reference sequence). Trimming shortened V by 6 bases and J by 0 bases, and 17 bases separated the two germline ends. The DNA of the CDR3 is TGTGCCAGCAGAGGGGGACCGGGTGGAACGAACACCGGGGAGCTGTTTTTT. Protein: CASRGGPGGTNTGELFF.

This clonotype was counted ten times or more. The rearrangement joins TRBV3-1 to TRBJ1-2, with 8 bases that match TRBD1. CDR1 is LGHDT, CDR2 YNNKEL, per germline (reference sequence). There are 15 residues in the CDR3. J was trimmed by 4 bases and V by 0 bases; bases with no gene match: 4. This CDR3 reads CASSQDRGQGYGYTF. The CDR3 DNA reads TGTGCCAGCAGCCAAGACAGGGGGCAAGGCTATGGCTACACCTTC.

This clonotype has more than one count but fewer than ten. V usage is TRBV28 and J usage is TRBJ1-2; perhaps TRBD1 as D (5 bases). This CDR3 has 14 amino acids. Trimming left V 4 bases short and J 5 bases short, with 14 bases between. CDR1 is MDHEN, CDR2 SYDVKM, per germline. The DNA for the CDR3 is TGTGCCAGCAGTTCGGGGCCCTCTGGGTATGGCTACACCTTC. Translation gives CASSSGPSGYGYTF.

V usage is TRBV19 and J usage is TRBJ2-2, with D perhaps TRBD1 (5 bases). The germline V gene has CDR1 LNHDA and CDR2 SQIVND (reference sequence). V was pared by 6 bases and J by 4 bases, with 12 bases between. The CDR3 is 14 residues long. CDR3 residues: CASRERGGTGELFF. CDR3 coding DNA: TGTGCCAGTAGGGAAAGGGGTGGCACCGGGGAGCTGTTTTTT.

V is TRBV19 and J is TRBJ1-1; D is possibly TRBD1 (5 bases). The germline V gene encodes CDR1 LNHDA and CDR2 SQIVND (reference sequence). The length of the CDR3 is 15 residues. Trimming removed 5 bases at V and 5 bases at J, with 18 bases between. The CDR3: CASSLPWGLGTEAFF. As DNA, the CDR3 is TGTGCCAGTAGTCTACCCTGGGGGTTGGGGACTGAAGCTTTCTTT.

The chain recombines TRBV12-3 or TRBV12-4 with TRBJ2-1, with D perhaps being TRBD1 or TRBD2 (5 bases each). The V end was cut by 10 bases, the J end by 6 bases, with 19 bases between. The CDR3 has 14 amino acids. The CDR3 DNA is TGTGCCACCTCGAGGTCAGGGAGTTCCAATGAGCAGTTCTTC. Its protein product is CATSRSGSSNEQFF.